This T cell receptor (beta chain) was sequenced during a study of cytomegalovirus exposure and HLA in healthy donors. Study findings and constraints: Rare sequences made up most TCRs, while some public TCRs were found in many donors.

This clone was counted at least ten times. Antigen unknown. One end of the junction varies from germline; a read error may be responsible. The CDR3 has 14 amino acids. Germline-derived CDR1 and CDR2 are SNHLY and FYNNEI. Primers included in the PCR were 60 Vbeta and 13 Jbeta primers. The repertoire was sequenced with immunoSEQ multiplex PCR; TCRdb's copy has only in-frame clones and lacks some. The sample consists of tens of thousands of clones, 70% to 90% of them appearing once. This receptor was obtained from a woman aged 18-35 years in good health and CMV-seropositive. Sequenced: PBMCs. V gene TRBV2 combines with J gene TRBJ2-7, with a possible D match to TRBD1 (5 bases). CDR3 nucleotide sequence: TGTGCCAGCAACCCTGTCCTGGTTAGGTCACAGGACGTCTTC. Residues: CASNPVLVRSQDVF.